The T cell receptor (beta chain) under discussion was sequenced for a study of graft-versus-host responses after intestinal transplantation. This clone was observed once. Its target is unknown. There are 17 residues in the CDR3. The V gene end was trimmed by 3 bases and the J gene end by 2 bases; junction bases not matched to a gene: 9. Germline V gene lookup returns CDR1 MDHEN and CDR2 SYDVKM. This table comes from immunoSEQ multiplex PCR, and its TCRdb copy is limited to in-frame clones, with some not included. The sample shows about 120,000 clones, around 95% of them seen only once. The study, taken as a whole, reports: Recipient bone marrow held GvH clones, some seen earlier in ileum or blood. Early post-transplant HvG declines were associated with peak circulating GvH clone levels.

The receptor's source is a human donor who received an intestinal transplant. Sequencing used unstimulated CD8+ T cells sorted from spleen or lymph node cells, obtained before intestinal transplant. The chain joins TRBV28 to TRBJ2-7, with 11 bases that match TRBD2. CDR3 nucleotides: TGTGCCAGCAGTTTGCCCACACTAGCGGGAGAAACCTACGAGCAGTACTTC. Translation gives CASSLPTLAGETYEQYF.